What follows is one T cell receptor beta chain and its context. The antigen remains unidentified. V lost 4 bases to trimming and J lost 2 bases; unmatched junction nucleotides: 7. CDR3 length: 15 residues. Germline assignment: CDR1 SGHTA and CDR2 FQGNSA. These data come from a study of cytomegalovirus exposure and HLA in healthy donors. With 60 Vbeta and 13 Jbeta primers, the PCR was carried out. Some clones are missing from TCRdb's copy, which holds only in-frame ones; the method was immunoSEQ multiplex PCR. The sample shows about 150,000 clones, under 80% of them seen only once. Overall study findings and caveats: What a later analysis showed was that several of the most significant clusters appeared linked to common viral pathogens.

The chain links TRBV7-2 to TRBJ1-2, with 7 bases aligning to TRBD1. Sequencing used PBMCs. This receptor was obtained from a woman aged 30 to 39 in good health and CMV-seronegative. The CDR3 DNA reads TGTGCCAGCAGCTCTACCGGGACAGCAAACTATGGCTACACCTTC. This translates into CASSSTGTANYGYTF.